Presented here are 3 T cell receptor beta chains from one specimen sequenced in a study of blood T cell repertoires in COVID-19. Repertoires were generated with immunoSEQ multiplex PCR, while TCRdb's copy carries only in-frame clones and drops some. The sample shows about 200,000 clones, around 90% of them seen only once. The sequencing input was peripheral blood. These receptors all stem from a man in his 60s who had recovered from COVID-19.

The V and J genes are TRBV29-1 and TRBJ1-2; 9 bases are a match to TRBD1. The CDR3 sequence is 15 residues long. Germline V lookup: CDR1 SQVTM, CDR2 ANQGSEA. The V gene end was trimmed by 4 bases and the J gene end by 1 base; junction bases not matched to a gene: 7. This CDR3 is CSVGDRAGINYGYTF. CDR3 nucleotide sequence: TGCAGCGTTGGGGACAGGGCGGGTATTAACTATGGCTACACCTTC.

This sequence joins TRBV7-3 and TRBJ2-1; D may be TRBD2 (5 bases). Germline V gives CDR1 SGHTA, CDR2 FQGTGA. The CDR3 has 15 residues. Trimming shortened V by 5 bases and J by 3 bases, and 14 bases separated the two germline ends. CDR3 sequence (DNA): TGTGCCAGCAGCCTTAGCGCGATGGGCTACAATGAGCAGTTCTTC. Translated: CASSLSAMGYNEQFF.

This chain connects TRBV4-2 to TRBJ2-5; 10 bases map to TRBD2. Germline trimming cut 0 bases from V and 3 bases from J; bases unmatched to any gene: 7. CDR1 and CDR2 from the germline V gene are LGHNA and YNFKEQ. The CDR3 length is 17 residues. CDR3 protein: CASSQEGSGGMKETQYF. The CDR3 nucleotides read TGTGCCAGCAGCCAAGAGGGTAGCGGGGGGATGAAAGAGACCCAGTACTTC.